This is a list of T cell receptor beta chains from one sample in a study of T cell changes during pregnancy in multiple sclerosis. Sequencing was performed with immunoSEQ multiplex PCR; in TCRdb, only in-frame clones are kept and a portion is missing. The table records approximately 130,000 clones, about 96% of them present only once. The specimen was peripheral blood, collected after pregnancy. Receptors originate from a female donor with multiple sclerosis, enrolled in a pregnancy study. The CDR3 runs from the conserved cysteine through the conserved F or W. The order of the fields is D gene, J gene, CDR3 length, clone size, V gene, CDR3 DNA, CDR3 protein. The D gene is left open where the match is weak. Clone size is stated in some rows and not others, as once, few, many or a class when expanded.

d_gene: TRBD2; j_gene: TRBJ2-7; len: 12; abundance: .; v_gene: TRBV10-3; CDR3nt: TGTGCCATCAAGCGGGGGGGCAACGAGCAGTACTTC; CDR3aa: CAIKRGGNEQYF
d_gene: TRBD2; j_gene: TRBJ2-1; len: 19; abundance: .; v_gene: TRBV4-2; CDR3nt: TGTGCCAGCAGCCAAGATCTTAGCGGGAGGGCCGGCTCCTACAATGAGCAGTTCTTC; CDR3aa: CASSQDLSGRAGSYNEQFF
d_gene: .; j_gene: TRBJ2-3; len: 14; abundance: .; v_gene: TRBV12-5; CDR3nt: TGTGCTAGTGGTTTATCAGGGGCGGCAGATACGCAGTATTTT; CDR3aa: CASGLSGAADTQYF
d_gene: .; j_gene: TRBJ2-1; len: 15; abundance: .; v_gene: TRBV21-1; CDR3nt: TGTGCCAGCAGCAAAGGGCAGGGTTCGGACAATGAGCAGTTCTTC; CDR3aa: CASSKGQGSDNEQFF
d_gene: .; j_gene: TRBJ2-7; len: 13; abundance: .; v_gene: TRBV6-5; CDR3nt: TGTGCCAGCAGCCCCTCCCCCCTATACGAGCAGTACTTC; CDR3aa: CASSPSPLYEQYF
d_gene: TRBD2; j_gene: TRBJ2-2; len: 17; abundance: .; v_gene: TRBV10-3; CDR3nt: TGTGCCATCAGCGGTGAGAAGGGACTAGCGAACACCGGGGAGCTGTTTTTT; CDR3aa: CAISGEKGLANTGELFF
d_gene: TRBD2; j_gene: TRBJ2-1; len: 15; abundance: .; v_gene: TRBV11-2; CDR3nt: TGTGCCAGCAGCCCATCTAGCGGAAGATACAATGAGCAGTTCTTC; CDR3aa: CASSPSSGRYNEQFF
d_gene: .; j_gene: TRBJ2-6; len: 14; abundance: .; v_gene: TRBV6-6; CDR3nt: TGTGCCAGCAGTTACAGCCCTGGGGCCAACGTCCTGACTTTC; CDR3aa: CASSYSPGANVLTF
d_gene: TRBD1; j_gene: TRBJ2-3; len: 12; abundance: .; v_gene: TRBV27; CDR3nt: TGTGCCAGCAGTATACAGGGGAATACGCAGTATTTT; CDR3aa: CASSIQGNTQYF
d_gene: TRBD1; j_gene: TRBJ1-1; len: 13; abundance: .; v_gene: TRBV27; CDR3nt: TGTGCCAGCAAAGTAGGGGGCGCGTCTGAAGCTTTCTTT; CDR3aa: CASKVGGASEAFF
d_gene: TRBD1; j_gene: TRBJ2-5; len: 15; abundance: .; v_gene: TRBV28; CDR3nt: TGTGCCAGCAGTTTGAGTTTGAGGGGGCGAGAGACCCAGTACTTC; CDR3aa: CASSLSLRGRETQYF
d_gene: .; j_gene: TRBJ2-2; len: 14; abundance: .; v_gene: TRBV19; CDR3nt: TGTGCCAGTAGTATCCGGGAGTACACCGGGGAGCTGTTTTTT; CDR3aa: CASSIREYTGELFF
d_gene: .; j_gene: TRBJ1-2; len: 17; abundance: .; v_gene: TRBV19; CDR3nt: TGTGCCAGTAGTATTCCGGGTATAGGATCAGCTAACTATGGCTACACCTTC; CDR3aa: CASSIPGIGSANYGYTF
d_gene: .; j_gene: TRBJ1-5; len: 12; abundance: few; v_gene: TRBV7-9; CDR3nt: TGTGCCAGCAGCTTAGGTGGCCAGGGCCAGCATTTT; CDR3aa: CASSLGGQGQHF
d_gene: .; j_gene: TRBJ2-5; len: 13; abundance: .; v_gene: TRBV29-1; CDR3nt: TGCAGCGTTGACTTACAGGGTGGAGAGACCCAGTACTTC; CDR3aa: CSVDLQGGETQYF
d_gene: .; j_gene: TRBJ2-7; len: 13; abundance: .; v_gene: TRBV2; CDR3nt: TGTGCCAGCAGTGAGAGTGGGGCTTACGAGCAGTACTTC; CDR3aa: CASSESGAYEQYF
d_gene: TRBD1; j_gene: TRBJ2-2; len: 14; abundance: .; v_gene: TRBV7-9; CDR3nt: TGTGCCAGCAGCTGGGGACAGGGGACCGGGGAGCTGTTTTTT; CDR3aa: CASSWGQGTGELFF
d_gene: .; j_gene: TRBJ1-2; len: 9; abundance: .; v_gene: TRBV20-1; CDR3nt: TGCAGCGGACAGCATGGCTACACCTTC; CDR3aa: CSGQHGYTF
d_gene: .; j_gene: TRBJ2-5; len: 13; abundance: .; v_gene: TRBV7-8; CDR3nt: TGTGCCAGCAGCTCCAGGGTAGGGGAGACCCAGTACTTC; CDR3aa: CASSSRVGETQYF
d_gene: TRBD1; j_gene: TRBJ1-2; len: 16; abundance: .; v_gene: TRBV18; CDR3nt: TGTGCCAGCTCACCACTCGACAGGGCGACGGGGTATGGCTACACCTTC; CDR3aa: CASSPLDRATGYGYTF
d_gene: TRBD1; j_gene: TRBJ1-5; len: 17; abundance: .; v_gene: TRBV27; CDR3nt: TGTGCCAGCAGTTTATACGGACAGGGAGACCAATTTCAGCCCCAGCATTTT; CDR3aa: CASSLYGQGDQFQPQHF
d_gene: TRBD2; j_gene: TRBJ2-5; len: 15; abundance: .; v_gene: TRBV18; CDR3nt: TGTGCCAGCTCACCGCGGACTAGTTCCCAAGAGACCCAGTACTTC; CDR3aa: CASSPRTSSQETQYF
d_gene: .; j_gene: TRBJ2-5; len: 15; abundance: .; v_gene: TRBV2; CDR3nt: TGTGCCAGCAGCCCGGATAGCGTCTACCAAGAGACCCAGTACTTC; CDR3aa: CASSPDSVYQETQYF
d_gene: TRBD1; j_gene: TRBJ2-1; len: 15; abundance: .; v_gene: TRBV6-5; CDR3nt: TGTGCCAGCAGTTTTGGACAGGGCCGATACAATGAGCAGTTCTTC; CDR3aa: CASSFGQGRYNEQFF
d_gene: TRBD1; j_gene: TRBJ2-1; len: 15; abundance: .; v_gene: TRBV7-7; CDR3nt: TGTGCTAGCAGCTTAGAGGGACAGGCAGAAACAGAGCAGTTCTTC; CDR3aa: CASSLEGQAETEQFF
d_gene: .; j_gene: TRBJ2-3; len: 13; abundance: .; v_gene: TRBV10-3; CDR3nt: TGTGCCTCAAGGCCGGGGGACACAGATACGCAGTATTTT; CDR3aa: CASRPGDTDTQYF
d_gene: TRBD2; j_gene: TRBJ2-5; len: 17; abundance: once; v_gene: TRBV7-9; CDR3nt: TGTGCCAGCAGCTTCGGGACTAGCGGGAGGAACCAAGAGACCCAGTACTTC; CDR3aa: CASSFGTSGRNQETQYF
d_gene: .; j_gene: TRBJ1-2; len: 12; abundance: .; v_gene: TRBV29-1; CDR3nt: TGCAGCATAAGACAGCCTAACTATGGCTACACCTTC; CDR3aa: CSIRQPNYGYTF
d_gene: .; j_gene: TRBJ1-1; len: 12; abundance: .; v_gene: TRBV10-3; CDR3nt: TGTGCCATCAGTACAGGGAACACTGAAGCTTTCTTT; CDR3aa: CAISTGNTEAFF
d_gene: TRBD2; j_gene: TRBJ2-7; len: 13; abundance: .; v_gene: TRBV4-3; CDR3nt: TGCGCCAGCAGCCAGACTAGCGAACGCGAGCAGTACTTC; CDR3aa: CASSQTSEREQYF
d_gene: .; j_gene: TRBJ2-5; len: 14; abundance: once; v_gene: TRBV5-1; CDR3nt: TGCGCCAGCAGCTTGCGGACATCACGGGAGACCCAGTACTTC; CDR3aa: CASSLRTSRETQYF
d_gene: TRBD1; j_gene: TRBJ1-5; len: 15; abundance: .; v_gene: TRBV28; CDR3nt: TGTGCCAGCAGTCCCCCCGACAGGGGAGGGCAGCCCCAGCATTTT; CDR3aa: CASSPPDRGGQPQHF
d_gene: TRBD2; j_gene: TRBJ2-1; len: 15; abundance: .; v_gene: TRBV7-8; CDR3nt: TGTGCCAGCAGCTACGGACTAGCGCTAGGCAGTGAGCAGTTCTTC; CDR3aa: CASSYGLALGSEQFF
d_gene: .; j_gene: TRBJ2-2; len: 17; abundance: .; v_gene: TRBV19; CDR3nt: TGTGCCAGTAGTATAGTGCGGGCCAGGGGGGACACCGGGGAGCTGTTTTTT; CDR3aa: CASSIVRARGDTGELFF
d_gene: .; j_gene: TRBJ2-1; len: 16; abundance: .; v_gene: TRBV4-2; CDR3nt: TGTGCCAGCAGCCAAGTAATGGCAGGGAGGTATAATGAGCAGTTCTTC; CDR3aa: CASSQVMAGRYNEQFF
d_gene: TRBD1; j_gene: TRBJ2-1; len: 16; abundance: once; v_gene: TRBV18; CDR3nt: TGTGCCAGCTCACCACCCTGGACAGGGACGTTGAATGAGCAGTTCTTC; CDR3aa: CASSPPWTGTLNEQFF
d_gene: .; j_gene: TRBJ2-7; len: 16; abundance: .; v_gene: TRBV14; CDR3nt: TGTGCCAGCAGCCAATGGGGGGGTGCAGGGGCTCGAGAGCAGTACTTC; CDR3aa: CASSQWGGAGAREQYF